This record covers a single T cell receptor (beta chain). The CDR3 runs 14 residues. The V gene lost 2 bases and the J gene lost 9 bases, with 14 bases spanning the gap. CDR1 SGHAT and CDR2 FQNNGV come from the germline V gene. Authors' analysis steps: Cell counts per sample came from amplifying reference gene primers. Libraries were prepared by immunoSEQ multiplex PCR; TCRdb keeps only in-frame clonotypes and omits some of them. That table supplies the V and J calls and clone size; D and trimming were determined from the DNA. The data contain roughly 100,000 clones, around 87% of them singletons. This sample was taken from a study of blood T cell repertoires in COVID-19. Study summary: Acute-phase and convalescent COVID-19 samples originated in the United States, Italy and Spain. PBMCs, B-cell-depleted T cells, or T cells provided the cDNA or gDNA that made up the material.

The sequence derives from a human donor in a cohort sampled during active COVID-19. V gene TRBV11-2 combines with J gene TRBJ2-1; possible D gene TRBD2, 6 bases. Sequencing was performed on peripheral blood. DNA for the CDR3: TGTGCCAGCAGCTTAAACTCGGAGGGAGGTGAGCAGTTCTTC. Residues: CASSLNSEGGEQFF.